This T cell receptor (beta chain) derives from a study of cytomegalovirus exposure and HLA in healthy donors. From the 120-subject validation cohort, which was separate from the roughly 700-subject first cohort, the donors were drawn. Using immunoSEQ multiplex PCR, the repertoire was profiled, and TCRdb retains in-frame clones only, with some absent. The sample lists fewer than 80,000 clones, over 90% occurring once. V gave up 5 bases and J gave up 8 bases, with 18 bases separating them. Germline V gives CDR1 MNHNS, CDR2 SASEGT. This CDR3 spans 14 amino acids. V gene TRBV6-1 combines with J gene TRBJ1-2; D remains ambiguous. This sequence was found in a woman under 30 in good health and CMV-seropositive. The sample was PBMCs. The CDR3 loop is CASSPTTRPSGYTF. The CDR3 nucleotides are TGTGCCAGCAGTCCGACAACCCGCCCATCCGGCTACACCTTC.